The 29 T cell receptor beta chains below come from one sample, sequenced in a study of cytomegalovirus exposure and HLA in healthy donors. 13 Jbeta primers and 60 Vbeta primers were used for the PCR. Using immunoSEQ multiplex PCR, the repertoire was profiled, and TCRdb retains in-frame clones only, with some absent. The data hold 85,000 to 100,000 clones, with just under 70% observed a single time. Sequencing was performed on PBMCs. These receptors were collected from a man over 45 in good health and CMV-seronegative.

This clone was counted a few times. This chain connects TRBV7-2 to TRBJ1-2; tentative D call: TRBD1 (5 bases). Between the trimmed V and J ends, which lost 5 bases and 8 bases, there was a span of 18 bases. Germline CDR1 SGHTA, CDR2 FQGNSA. This CDR3 spans 14 amino acids. CDR3 amino acids: CASSPDGRGQGYTF. For the CDR3, the DNA is TGTGCCAGCAGCCCCGACGGAAGGGGTCAGGGCTACACCTTC.

This chain joins TRBV27 and TRBJ2-3; D is perhaps TRBD1 (5 bases). The V end lost 6 bases, the J end lost 1 base, and 17 bases lay between the germline ends. CDR1 is MNHEY, CDR2 SMNVEV, per germline (reference sequence). The CDR3 length is 16 residues. CDR3 nucleotide sequence: TGTGCCAGCAGCGCCGGTCTCACAGGACGCACAGATACGCAGTATTTT. This codes for CASSAGLTGRTDTQYF.

The chain joins TRBV5-5 to TRBJ2-5; D uncertain. This CDR3 spans 12 amino acids. V lost 2 bases and J lost 10, with 12 bases in between. Per the germline V gene, CDR1 is SGHKS and CDR2 is YYEKEE (reference sequence). CDR3 residues: CASSFGEGVQYF. In DNA form, the CDR3 reads TGTGCCAGCAGCTTTGGCGAAGGAGTCCAGTACTTC.

The chain joins TRBV6-5 to TRBJ2-5, with TRBD1 identical over 7 bases. Judging by the DNA end, TRBJ2-7 fits better; the J call may be wrong. The CDR3 is 14 amino acids. Germline V gene data show CDR1 as MNHEY and CDR2 as SVGAGI. DNA for the CDR3: TGTGCCAGCGGGATGTCGACAGGGCGATACGAGCAGTACTTC. Translation: CASGMSTGRYEQYF.

The V call is TRBV7-9, the J call TRBJ1-2; D gene uncertain. CDR3 length: 14 amino acids. V was pared by 0 bases and J by 3 bases, with 8 bases between. Germline V CDR1 and CDR2: SEHNR, FQNEAQ (reference sequence). The DNA for the CDR3 is TGTGCCAGCAGCTTAGCCGGCGGCGACTATGGCTACACCTTC. It codes for CASSLAGGDYGYTF.

This clone appeared once. The chain links TRBV4-3 to TRBJ1-4; D is possibly TRBD1 (5 bases). The germline gives CDR1 LGHNA, CDR2 YSLEER. Trimming left V 0 bases short and J 8 bases short, with 16 bases between. There are 16 residues in the CDR3. This CDR3 reads CASSQDTGQGREKLFF. CDR3 DNA: TGCGCCAGCAGCCAAGACACCGGTCAGGGAAGAGAAAAACTGTTTTTT.

This sequence joins TRBV7-8 and TRBJ1-4; the D is unclear. There are 14 residues in the CDR3. Per germline, CDR1 SGHVS and CDR2 FQNEAQ. Trimming took off 5 bases at V and 0 bases at J, with 7 bases between the two ends. As DNA, the CDR3 is TGTGCCAGCAGCCCCGGGGCAACTAATGAAAAACTGTTTTTT. Protein sequence: CASSPGATNEKLFF.

The chain uses TRBV29-1 and TRBJ2-1; D is possibly TRBD2 (5 bases). Germline CDR1 and CDR2: SQVTM and ANQGSEA. The CDR3 runs to 11 residues. Trimming removed 7 bases from V and 4 bases from J, with 8 bases in between. The DNA of the CDR3 is TGCAGCGCGGCGGGTTACAATGAGCAGTTCTTC. It yields the protein CSAAGYNEQFF.

The chain uses TRBV5-4 and TRBJ2-3, with 12 positions matching TRBD2. This CDR3 has 17 amino acids. Germline V gene lookup returns CDR1 SGHNT and CDR2 YYREEE (reference sequence). J gave up 3 bases and V 5 bases, and 10 bases lay outside the gene matches. CDR3 sequence reads: CASRSLSSGRDTDTQYF. CDR3 DNA: TGTGCCAGCAGGAGTTTATCTAGCGGGAGGGATACAGATACGCAGTATTTT.

The J gene is TRBJ2-5, the V gene TRBV2; 7 bases map to TRBD1. CDR3 length equals 15 residues. The trim removed 6 bases at V and 3 bases at J, leaving 10 bases unmatched. Germline CDR1 reads SNHLY; CDR2 reads FYNNEI. Written as DNA, the CDR3 is TGTGCCAGCAGGGGGGATAGACAGGGTGAAGAGACCCAGTACTTC. It encodes CASRGDRQGEETQYF.

This chain connects TRBV2 to TRBJ2-2; D gene uncertain. The V and J ends lost 3 bases and 1 base respectively, with 6 bases between them. The CDR3 spans 14 residues. In germline, CDR1 is SNHLY, CDR2 FYNNEI. Here the CDR3 reads CASSDSENTGELFF. As DNA, the CDR3 is TGTGCCAGCAGTGACTCAGAGAACACCGGGGAGCTGTTTTTT.

This chain connects TRBV7-2 to TRBJ2-7, with TRBD2 matching 9 bases. The CDR3 covers 15 residues. Germline CDR1 SGHTA, CDR2 FQGNSA. The J segment lost 0 bases and the V segment lost 5 bases, leaving 5 bases of the junction unmatched. In DNA, the CDR3 is TGTGCCAGCAGCCCGGGACTAGCCAGCTCCTACGAGCAGTACTTC. The encoded protein is CASSPGLASSYEQYF.

For this clone: The junction does not match germline at one end; this may be a read error. Other DNA variants within this sample encode the same CDR3. The chain links TRBV30 to TRBJ2-5, with D possibly TRBD2 on 5 matching bases. This CDR3 region has 11 residues. Germline lookup yields CDR1 GTSNPN and CDR2 SVGIG (reference sequence). CDR3 amino acids: CAWTGQETQYF. The DNA of the CDR3 is TGCGCCTGGACGGGACAAGAGACCCAGTACTTC. Drawing the rest from reference TRBV30 and TRBJ2-5, the complete variable domain is SQTIHQWPATLVQPVGSPLSLECTVEGTSNPNLYWYRQAAGRGLQLLFYSVGIGQISSEVPQNLSASRPQDRQFILSSKKLLLSDSGFYLCAWTGQETQYFGPGTRLLVL.

This clone appeared a single time. This rearrangement joins TRBV14 to TRBJ1-1, with a possible D match to TRBD1 (6 bases). The CDR3 runs to 16 residues. Germline-derived CDR1 and CDR2 are SGHDN and FVKESK. V was clipped by 1 base and J by 8 bases, with 20 bases between them. The DNA of the CDR3 is TGTGCCAGCAGCCAAGGTTCATGGCAGGGGATATACGAAGCTTTCTTT. Its protein product is CASSQGSWQGIYEAFF.

The chain combines TRBV6-5 with TRBJ1-1; D uncertain. Between the trimmed V and J ends, which lost 4 bases and 1 base, there was a span of 7 bases. CDR1 and CDR2 from the germline V gene are MNHEY and SVGAGI. The CDR3 has 13 amino acids. In DNA, the CDR3 is TGTGCCAGCAGTTTTCTGTCGAACACTGAAGCTTTCTTT. Protein sequence: CASSFLSNTEAFF.

This chain links TRBV4-1 with TRBJ1-5, with a possible D match to TRBD1 (5 bases). Trimming removed 4 bases from V and 4 bases from J, with 17 bases in between. CDR1 is MGHRA, CDR2 YSYEKL, per germline. CDR3 size: 16 residues. The CDR3 coding sequence is TGCGCCAGCAGCCCGTTGGGGCAGACCCTGAATCAGCCCCAGCATTTT. It specifies CASSPLGQTLNQPQHF.

This clone was observed a handful of times. The chain joins TRBV28 to TRBJ2-3; TRBD2 matches at 11 bases. Germline loops: CDR1 MDHEN, CDR2 SYDVKM. Losses at the gene ends were 3 bases for V and 5 bases for J; bases not matched to a gene: 4. CDR3 length: 15 residues. In DNA, the CDR3 is TGTGCCAGCAGTTTGCTAGCGGGGGGCCGAGATACGCAGTATTTT. Its protein is CASSLLAGGRDTQYF.

The chain is built from TRBV5-1 and TRBJ1-1, with 8 bases that match TRBD1. The CDR3 extends over 14 amino acids. With V trimmed by 4 bases and J by 6 bases, 8 bases remained unmatched. Germline V gene sequence: CDR1 SGHRS, CDR2 YFSETQ. The DNA for the CDR3 is TGCGCCAGCAGCCCCGGTCCAGGGGGCGCTGAAGCTTTCTTT. It translates to CASSPGPGGAEAFF.

The sample holds one count of this clone. The rearrangement uses TRBV6-1 and TRBJ1-4; TRBD1 matches at 8 bases. Germline V gives CDR1 MNHNS, CDR2 SASEGT. J lost 8 bases, V lost 6 bases, and 5 bases had no gene match. CDR3 size: 13 residues. The CDR3 DNA reads TGTGCCAGCAGCAGGGGGCAGAGGGAAAAACTGTTTTTT. Encoded protein: CASSRGQREKLFF.

The chain uses TRBV7-8 and TRBJ2-3; 10 bases are shared with TRBD2. Germline CDR1 reads SGHVS; CDR2 reads FQNEAQ. The V segment lost 5 bases and the J segment 0 bases; nucleotides outside the gene matches: 11. The CDR3 runs 18 residues. In DNA, the CDR3 is TGTGCCAGCAGCAGGTGGCTAGCGGGGGCACCTAGCACAGATACGCAGTATTTT. Protein sequence: CASSRWLAGAPSTDTQYF. Full variable domain (rest looked up from reference TRBV7-8 and TRBJ2-3): GAGVSQSPRYKVAKRGQDVALRCDPISGHVSLFWYQQALGQGPEFLTYFQNEAQLDKSGLPSDRFFAERPEGSVSTLKIQRTQQEDSAVYLCASSRWLAGAPSTDTQYFGPGTRLTVL.

The chain uses TRBV5-6 and TRBJ2-3, with 7 bases lining up with TRBD2. The CDR3 is 15 amino acids. The J segment lost 2 bases and the V segment lost 0 bases, leaving 3 bases of the junction unmatched. The germline gives CDR1 SGHDT, CDR2 YYEEEE. The CDR3 sequence: CASSLGGRDTDTQYF. Here the CDR3 DNA reads TGTGCCAGCAGCTTGGGCGGGAGAGACACAGATACGCAGTATTTT.

The sample holds many counts of this clone. The V gene is TRBV25-1, the J gene TRBJ1-1, with D unclear. CDR1 MGHDK and CDR2 SYGVNS come from the germline V gene. This CDR3 spans 11 amino acids. Trimming shortened V by 6 bases and J by 3 bases, and 5 bases separated the two germline ends. CDR3 sequence (DNA): TGTGCCAGCAGGGAGGACACTGAAGCTTTCTTT. It yields the protein CASREDTEAFF.

The chain recombines TRBV28 with TRBJ1-2; D is unclear. Looked up from germline, CDR1 is MDHEN and CDR2 is SYDVKM. Deletions cut 6 bases from V and 3 bases from J, with 8 bases between. The CDR3 loop spans 12 amino acids. CDR3 sequence: CASSPLYYGYTF. The DNA of the CDR3 is TGTGCCAGCAGCCCACTGTACTATGGCTACACCTTC.

This clone appeared once. This chain connects TRBV2 to TRBJ1-4; the D gene is possibly TRBD1 (6 bases). CDR1 SNHLY and CDR2 FYNNEI come from the germline V gene. The CDR3 covers 11 residues. V shed 5 bases and J shed 13 bases, with 11 bases lying between them. The CDR3 region is CASSLVGGLFF. For the CDR3, the DNA is TGTGCCAGCAGTTTAGTAGGGGGACTGTTTTTT.

This clone has more than one count but fewer than ten. This chain links TRBV5-6 with TRBJ1-5; tentatively, D is TRBD1 (6 bases). The V end lost 4 bases, the J end lost 7 bases, and 12 bases lay between the germline ends. This CDR3 is 13 amino acids long. From germline, CDR1 is SGHDT and CDR2 YYEEEE. CDR3 protein: CASSGGARQPQHF. The CDR3 DNA sequence: TGTGCCAGCAGCGGGGGGGCGAGGCAGCCCCAGCATTTT.

V usage is TRBV29-1 and J usage is TRBJ1-1, with 9 nucleotides matching TRBD1. CDR1 is SQVTM, CDR2 ANQGSEA, per germline. The V segment lost 7 bases and the J segment 8 bases; nucleotides outside the gene matches: 8. This CDR3 has 12 amino acids. The chain's CDR3 is CSGGDREREAFF. Written as DNA, the CDR3 is TGCAGCGGGGGGGACAGGGAACGGGAAGCTTTCTTT.

This sequence joins TRBV15 and TRBJ2-7; the match to TRBD2 covers 8 bases. Germline V gene data show CDR1 as LNHNV and CDR2 as YYDKDF (reference sequence). The length of the CDR3 is 15 residues. Losses at the gene ends were 0 bases for V and 3 bases for J; bases not matched to a gene: 4. The CDR3 bases are TGTGCCACCAGCAGAGATAGTCGGGGGGGCTACGAGCAGTACTTC. This codes for CATSRDSRGGYEQYF.

J is TRBJ1-2 and V is TRBV6-1; 7 bases are shared with TRBD1. CDR3 size: 15 residues. J lost 1 base, V lost 4 bases, and 6 bases had no gene match. CDR1 and CDR2 from the germline V gene are MNHNS and SASEGT. The CDR3 loop is CASSGRTGFNYGYTF. CDR3 nucleotides: TGTGCCAGCAGTGGCCGGACAGGATTTAACTATGGCTACACCTTC.

The genes are TRBV27 and TRBJ1-2; a possible D gene is TRBD1 (6 bases). The CDR3 is 12 amino acids. Germline V gene data show CDR1 as MNHEY and CDR2 as SMNVEV (reference sequence). Trimming pared 5 bases from V and 4 bases from J, leaving 8 bases between. CDR3 sequence (DNA): TGTGCCAGCAGTACACAGGGCTATGGCTACACCTTC. Translated: CASSTQGYGYTF.